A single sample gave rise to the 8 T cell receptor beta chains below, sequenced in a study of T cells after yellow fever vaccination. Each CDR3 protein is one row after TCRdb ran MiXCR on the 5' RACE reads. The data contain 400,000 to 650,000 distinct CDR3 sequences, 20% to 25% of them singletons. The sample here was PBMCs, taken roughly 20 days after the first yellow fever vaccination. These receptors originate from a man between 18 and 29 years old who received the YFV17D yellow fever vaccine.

The CDR3 nucleotides are TGTGCCAGCAAAGGGGCAGACACTGAAGCTTTCTTT. This translates into CASKGADTEAFF. V gene TRBV2 combines with J gene TRBJ1-1; a possible D gene is TRBD1 (5 bases). V dropped 7 bases and J dropped 3 bases, with 9 bases sitting between them. CDR3 size: 12 residues. Germline loops: CDR1 SNHLY, CDR2 FYNNEI.

In DNA, the CDR3 is TGCAGTGCTAGGGCCGTAAATCAGCCCCAGCATTTT. It yields the protein CSARAVNQPQHF. This chain links TRBV20-1 with TRBJ1-5; D remains unclear. Germline-derived CDR1 and CDR2 are DFQATT and SNEGSKA (reference sequence). V was shortened by 3 bases and J by 4 bases, with 7 bases between the two germline ends. This CDR3 has 12 residues.

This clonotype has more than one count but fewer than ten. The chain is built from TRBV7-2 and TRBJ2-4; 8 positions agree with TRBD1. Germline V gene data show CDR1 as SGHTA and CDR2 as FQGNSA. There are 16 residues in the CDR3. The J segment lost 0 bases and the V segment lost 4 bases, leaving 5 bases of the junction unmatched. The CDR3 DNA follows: TGTGCCAGCAGCTCTCGACAGGGGACAGCCAAAAACATTCAGTACTTC. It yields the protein CASSSRQGTAKNIQYF.

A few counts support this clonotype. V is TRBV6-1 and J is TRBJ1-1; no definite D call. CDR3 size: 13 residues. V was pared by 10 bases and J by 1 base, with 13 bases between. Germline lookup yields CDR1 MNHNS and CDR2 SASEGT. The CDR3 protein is CATQNSRNTEAFF. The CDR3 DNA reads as TGTGCCACCCAGAACAGCCGGAACACTGAAGCTTTCTTT.

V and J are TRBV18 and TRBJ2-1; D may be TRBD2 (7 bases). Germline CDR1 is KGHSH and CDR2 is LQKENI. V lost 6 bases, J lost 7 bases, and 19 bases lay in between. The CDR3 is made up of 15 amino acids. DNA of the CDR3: TGTGCCAGCTCCCAAAGGCGGGGGCGGGGTAATGAGCAGTTCTTC. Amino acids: CASSQRRGRGNEQFF.

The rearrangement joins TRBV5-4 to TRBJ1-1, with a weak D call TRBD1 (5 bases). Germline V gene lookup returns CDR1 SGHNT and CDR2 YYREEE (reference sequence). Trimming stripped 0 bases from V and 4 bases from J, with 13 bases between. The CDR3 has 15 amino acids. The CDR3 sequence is CASSLARIGGTEAFF. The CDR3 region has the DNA TGTGCCAGCAGCTTGGCGAGAATCGGGGGCACTGAAGCTTTCTTT.

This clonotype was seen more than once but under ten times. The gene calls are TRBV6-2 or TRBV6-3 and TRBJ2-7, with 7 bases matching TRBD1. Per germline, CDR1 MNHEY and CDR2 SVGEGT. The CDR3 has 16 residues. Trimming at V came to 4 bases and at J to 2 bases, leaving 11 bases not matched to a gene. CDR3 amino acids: CASSSRQGNLPYEQYF. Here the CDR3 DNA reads TGTGCCAGCAGTTCCAGACAGGGTAACCTCCCCTACGAGCAGTACTTC.

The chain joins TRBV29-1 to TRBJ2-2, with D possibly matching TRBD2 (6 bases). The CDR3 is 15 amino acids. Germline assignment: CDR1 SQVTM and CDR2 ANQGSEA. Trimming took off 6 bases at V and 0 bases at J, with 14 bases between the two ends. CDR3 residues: CSVGGSGSNTGELFF. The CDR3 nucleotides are TGCAGCGTGGGGGGAAGCGGGTCGAACACCGGGGAGCTGTTTTTT.